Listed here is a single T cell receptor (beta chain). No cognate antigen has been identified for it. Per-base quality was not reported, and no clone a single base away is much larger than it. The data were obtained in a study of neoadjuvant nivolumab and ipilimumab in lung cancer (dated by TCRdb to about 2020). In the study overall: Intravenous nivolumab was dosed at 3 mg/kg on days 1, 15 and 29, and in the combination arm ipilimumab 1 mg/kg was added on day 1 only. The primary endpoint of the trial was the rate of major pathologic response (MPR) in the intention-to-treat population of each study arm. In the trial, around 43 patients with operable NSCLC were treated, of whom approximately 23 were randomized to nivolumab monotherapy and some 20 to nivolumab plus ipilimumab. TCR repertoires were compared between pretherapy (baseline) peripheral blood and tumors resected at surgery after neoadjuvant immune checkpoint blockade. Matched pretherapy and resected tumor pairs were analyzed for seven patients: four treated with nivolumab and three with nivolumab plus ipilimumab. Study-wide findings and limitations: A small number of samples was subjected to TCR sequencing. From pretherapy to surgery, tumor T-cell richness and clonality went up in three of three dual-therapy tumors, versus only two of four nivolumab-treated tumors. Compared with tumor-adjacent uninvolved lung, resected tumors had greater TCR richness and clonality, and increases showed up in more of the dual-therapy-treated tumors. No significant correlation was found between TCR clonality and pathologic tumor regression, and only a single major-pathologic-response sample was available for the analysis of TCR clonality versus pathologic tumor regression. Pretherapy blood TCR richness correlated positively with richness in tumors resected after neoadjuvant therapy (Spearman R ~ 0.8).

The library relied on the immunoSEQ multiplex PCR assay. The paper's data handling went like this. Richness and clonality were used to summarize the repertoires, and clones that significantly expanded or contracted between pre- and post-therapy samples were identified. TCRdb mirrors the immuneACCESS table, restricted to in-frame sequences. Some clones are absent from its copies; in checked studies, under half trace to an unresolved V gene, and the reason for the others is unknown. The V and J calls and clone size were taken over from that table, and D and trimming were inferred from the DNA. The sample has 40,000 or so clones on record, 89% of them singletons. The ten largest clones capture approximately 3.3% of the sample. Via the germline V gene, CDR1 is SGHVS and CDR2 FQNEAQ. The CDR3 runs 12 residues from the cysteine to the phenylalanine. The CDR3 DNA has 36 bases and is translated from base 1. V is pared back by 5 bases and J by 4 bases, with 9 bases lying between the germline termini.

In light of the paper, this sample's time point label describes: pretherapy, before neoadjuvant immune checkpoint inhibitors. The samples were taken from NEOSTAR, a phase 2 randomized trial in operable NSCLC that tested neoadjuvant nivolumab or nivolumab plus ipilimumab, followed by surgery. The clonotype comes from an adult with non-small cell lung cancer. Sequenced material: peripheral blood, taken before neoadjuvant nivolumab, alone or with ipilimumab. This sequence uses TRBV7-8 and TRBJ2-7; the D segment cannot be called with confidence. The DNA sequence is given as TGTGCCAGCAGCCAGGATTTTTACGAGCAGTACTTC. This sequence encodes CASSQDFYEQYF.